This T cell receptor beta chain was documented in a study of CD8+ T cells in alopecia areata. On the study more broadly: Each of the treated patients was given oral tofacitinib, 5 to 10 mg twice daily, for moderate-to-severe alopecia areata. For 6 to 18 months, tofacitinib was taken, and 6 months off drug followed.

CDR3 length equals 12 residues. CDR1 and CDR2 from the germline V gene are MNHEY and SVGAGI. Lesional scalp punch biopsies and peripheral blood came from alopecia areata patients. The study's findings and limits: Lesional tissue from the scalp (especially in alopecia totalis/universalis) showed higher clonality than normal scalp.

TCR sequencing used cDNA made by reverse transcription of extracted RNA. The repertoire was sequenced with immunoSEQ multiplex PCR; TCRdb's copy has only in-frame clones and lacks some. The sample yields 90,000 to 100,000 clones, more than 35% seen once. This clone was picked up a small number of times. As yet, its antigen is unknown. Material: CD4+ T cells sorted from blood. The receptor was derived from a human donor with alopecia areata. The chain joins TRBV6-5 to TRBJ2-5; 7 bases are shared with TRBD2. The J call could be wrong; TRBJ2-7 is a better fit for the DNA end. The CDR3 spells CASSFTSVEQYF. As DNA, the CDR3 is TGTGCCAGCAGTTTCACTAGCGTCGAGCAGTACTTC.